This T cell receptor (beta chain) was captured by sequencing in a study of cytomegalovirus exposure and HLA in healthy donors. Germline CDR1 and CDR2: WNHNN and SYGVQD (reference sequence). The CDR3 totals 13 residues. V dropped 6 bases and J dropped 6 bases, with 15 bases sitting between them. This clone came up a few times. Method: immunoSEQ multiplex PCR; TCRdb's copy keeps in-frame clones and lacks some. The table includes 90,000 or so clones, about 85% detected once. The sequence was obtained from a man in his late teens or twenties in good health and CMV-seropositive. Material: PBMCs. The rearrangement joins TRBV10-1 to TRBJ2-7; D is undetermined. The CDR3 here is CASRFDSSGEQYV. The CDR3, as DNA: TGCGCCAGCAGGTTCGACTCATCCGGCGAGCAGTACGTC.